This passage covers 20 T cell receptor beta chains from one sample sequenced in a study of blood T cell repertoires in COVID-19. Sequencing used immunoSEQ multiplex PCR; TCRdb keeps in-frame clones, though not all of them. The table lists some 220,000 clones, around 85% of them singletons. Sequencing was done on a sample of PBMCs or T cells enriched from blood (not recorded which). These receptors originate from a woman between 40 and 50 years old with acute COVID-19.

This clone is a singleton in its sample. The J gene is TRBJ2-5, the V gene TRBV30, with D perhaps TRBD2 (5 bases). Trimming removed 4 bases at V and 0 bases at J, with 9 bases between. CDR1 is GTSNPN and CDR2 is SVGIG in the germline V gene (reference sequence). The CDR3 runs 13 residues. CDR3 amino acids: CAWNPGYQETQYF. In nucleotides, the CDR3 is TGTGCCTGGAATCCGGGGTACCAAGAGACCCAGTACTTC.

V usage is TRBV25-1 and J usage is TRBJ2-1, with a possible D match to TRBD1 (5 bases). The germline gives CDR1 MGHDK, CDR2 SYGVNS. The CDR3 totals 14 residues. V was clipped by 6 bases and J by 6 bases, with 15 bases between them. The CDR3 sequence: CASSAGEQVNEQFF. CDR3 nucleotides: TGTGCCAGCAGCGCTGGGGAACAGGTCAATGAGCAGTTCTTC.

The chain is built from TRBV5-1 and TRBJ1-6; D is possibly TRBD1 (6 bases). The CDR3 has 16 residues. Germline V gene data show CDR1 as SGHRS and CDR2 as YFSETQ. The ends were cut back, 0 bases at V and 13 bases at J, with 20 bases in the middle. CDR3 coding DNA: TGCGCCAGCAGCTTGGGCTCCGGGGCAGGGGTTGTGCCCCTCCACTTT. Its protein is CASSLGSGAGVVPLHF.

The V and J genes are TRBV6-2 or TRBV6-3 and TRBJ1-6; TRBD1 matches 9 bases. CDR3 size: 14 residues. The J segment lost 9 bases and the V segment lost 6 bases, leaving 6 bases of the junction unmatched. CDR1 is MNHEY and CDR2 is SVGEGT in the germline V gene. The CDR3 loop reads CASSRTGEISPLHF. The CDR3 DNA is TGTGCCAGCAGCAGGACAGGGGAAATTTCACCCCTCCACTTT.

The chain has TRBV14 and TRBJ1-2; 8 bases fit TRBD1. This CDR3 spans 13 amino acids. Germline CDR1 is SGHDN and CDR2 is FVKESK. The trim removed 4 bases at V and 5 bases at J, leaving 3 bases unmatched. The CDR3 loop reads CASSPGQGYGYTF. The CDR3 coding sequence is TGTGCCAGCAGCCCCGGACAGGGTTATGGCTACACCTTC.

V and J are TRBV6-2 or TRBV6-3 and TRBJ2-3, with 12 bases that match TRBD2. Germline values: CDR1 MNHEY, CDR2 SVGEGT. J was trimmed by 4 bases and V by 2 bases; bases with no gene match: 10. This CDR3 is built from 18 residues. The CDR3 here is CASSYRRTSGVKADTQYF. CDR3 DNA sequence: TGTGCCAGCAGTTACCGCAGGACTAGCGGGGTGAAAGCAGATACGCAGTATTTT.

The chain is built from TRBV19 and TRBJ2-2; TRBD1 matches 8 bases. In germline, CDR1 is LNHDA, CDR2 SQIVND (reference sequence). V was pared by 3 bases and J by 4 bases, with 4 bases of the junction left unmatched. The CDR3 has 15 amino acids. CDR3 in amino acids: CASSIWDRSTGELFF. The CDR3 nucleotides are TGTGCCAGTAGTATCTGGGACAGGTCCACCGGGGAGCTGTTTTTT. Full variable domain (remainder filled in from reference TRBV19 and TRBJ2-2): DGGITQSPKYLFRKEGQNVTLSCEQNLNHDAMYWYRQDPGQGLRLIYYSQIVNDFQKGDIAEGYSVSREKKESFPLTVTSAQKNPTAFYLCASSIWDRSTGELFFGEGSRLTVL.

This chain joins TRBV6-4 and TRBJ1-5, with 7 bases aligning to TRBD1. The length of the CDR3 is 15 residues. Germline loops: CDR1 MRHNA, CDR2 SNTAGT. The V segment lost 2 bases and the J segment 6 bases; nucleotides outside the gene matches: 7. CDR3 in amino acids: CASSDPTGFSQPQHF. The DNA for the CDR3 is TGTGCCAGCAGTGACCCGACAGGGTTCAGTCAGCCCCAGCATTTT.

The J gene is TRBJ2-3, the V gene TRBV1; the table's D call of TRBD2 was not tested on the DNA. TRBV1 is flagged as a pseudogene. This CDR3 is built from 14 residues. The CDR3, as DNA: TGCACCAGCAGCCAAGATGAGGATTTTGATACGCAGTATTTT. This gives the protein CTSSQDEDFDTQYF.

The DNA of the CDR3 is TGTGCCACCAGCAGAGATAGTGGGACAGGGGCCTACGAGCAGTACTTC. As protein: CATSRDSGTGAYEQYF. The chain couples TRBV15 to TRBJ2-7, with TRBD1 matching over 10 bases. J was trimmed by 2 bases and V by 0 bases; bases with no gene match: 4. The CDR3 totals 16 residues. Germline-derived CDR1 and CDR2 are LNHNV and YYDKDF (reference sequence). Based on the CDR3 plus reference TRBV15 and TRBJ2-7, the full variable domain is DAMVIQNPRYQVTQFGKPVTLSCSQTLNHNVMYWYQQKSSQAPKLLFHYYDKDFNNEADTPDNFQSRRPNTSFCFLDIRSPGLGDTAMYLCATSRDSGTGAYEQYFGPGTRLTVT.

This chain joins TRBV4-1 and TRBJ2-7; possible D gene TRBD2, 6 bases. The CDR3 runs to 16 residues. Germline CDR1 MGHRA, CDR2 YSYEKL. The V gene lost 4 bases and the J gene lost 4 bases, with 20 bases spanning the gap. The CDR3 spells CASSPTTTRYEYEQYF. CDR3 bases: TGCGCCAGCAGCCCCACGACGACTAGGTACGAGTACGAGCAGTACTTC.

The rearrangement links TRBV7-2 to TRBJ2-4; TRBD1 matches at 7 bases. The CDR3 extends over 17 amino acids. V dropped 6 bases and J dropped 0; count of bases not matched to a gene: 11. Germline CDR1 is SGHTA and CDR2 is FQGNSA. CDR3 amino acids: CASRPPGQPIAKNIQYF. CDR3 sequence (DNA): TGTGCCAGCAGGCCCCCGGGACAGCCAATAGCCAAAAACATTCAGTACTTC.

On this clone: This probably arose from a read error, given a far larger clone one base away. The V call is TRBV7-3, the J call TRBJ2-2, with 9 bases aligning to TRBD1. The CDR3 runs to 14 residues. Per the germline V gene, CDR1 is SGHTA and CDR2 is FQGTGA. The ends lost 4 bases at V and 5 bases at J; junction bases unmatched: 2. CDR3 bases: TGTGCCAGCAGCTCCGGGACAGGGACCGGGGAGCTGTTTTTT. Protein product: CASSSGTGTGELFF.

This chain uses TRBV19 with TRBJ1-1; no reliable D call. Germline loops: CDR1 LNHDA, CDR2 SQIVND (reference sequence). Trimming took 5 bases from V and 1 from J, leaving 14 bases between them. The CDR3 sequence is 15 residues long. In DNA, the CDR3 is TGTGCCAGTAGTGTGAACAGACTACCGAACACTGAAGCTTTCTTT. Translation gives CASSVNRLPNTEAFF. Full variable domain (rest looked up from reference TRBV19 and TRBJ1-1): DGGITQSPKYLFRKEGQNVTLSCEQNLNHDAMYWYRQDPGQGLRLIYYSQIVNDFQKGDIAEGYSVSREKKESFPLTVTSAQKNPTAFYLCASSVNRLPNTEAFFGQGTRLTVV.

The V and J genes are TRBV6-5 and TRBJ1-2; 7 positions match TRBD1. Germline values: CDR1 MNHEY, CDR2 SVGAGI. This CDR3 region has 14 residues. V gave up 6 bases and J gave up 6 bases; unmatched junction bases: 10. Here the CDR3 DNA reads TGTGCCAGCAGGCCGACTACGACAGGGAATGGCTACACCTTC. This gives the protein CASRPTTTGNGYTF.

The chain uses TRBV7-9 and TRBJ2-1, with 9 bases that match TRBD1. The germline CDR1 and CDR2 sequences are SEHNR and FQNEAQ (reference sequence). The ends lost 5 bases at V and 5 bases at J; junction bases unmatched: 7. The CDR3 length is 15 residues. In nucleotides, the CDR3 is TGTGCCAGCAGCCCGTGGACAGGGGCGAACAATGAGCAGTTCTTC. Protein: CASSPWTGANNEQFF.

CDR3 nucleotides: TGTGCCAGTAGTATTGTAGCGGGGGAGCAGTTCTTC. This gives the protein CASSIVAGEQFF. The chain joins TRBV19 to TRBJ2-1; TRBD2 agrees at 8 bases. Germline V gives CDR1 LNHDA, CDR2 SQIVND (reference sequence). The CDR3 consists of 12 residues. Trimming cost V 3 bases and J 10 bases; bases outside gene matches: 2.

The rearrangement uses TRBV29-1 and TRBJ2-7; 8 bases align to TRBD1. J lost 5 bases, V lost 4 bases, and 7 bases had no gene match. The CDR3 length is 13 residues. Germline V gene sequence: CDR1 SQVTM, CDR2 ANQGSEA. The CDR3 nucleotides read TGCAGCGTTGGCCTATGGACAGGGAACGAGCAGTACTTC. It encodes CSVGLWTGNEQYF.

The gene calls are TRBV5-6 and TRBJ1-6; tentatively, D is TRBD1 (5 bases). Trimming took 0 bases from V and 0 from J, leaving 7 bases between them. The CDR3 contains 16 residues. CDR1 is SGHDT, CDR2 YYEEEE, per germline. CDR3: CASSLARGSYNSPLHF. The CDR3 nucleotides are TGTGCCAGCAGCTTGGCAAGGGGCTCCTATAATTCACCCCTCCACTTT. The whole variable domain, filled in from reference TRBV5-6 and TRBJ1-6, reads DAGVTQSPTHLIKTRGQQVTLRCSPKSGHDTVSWYQQALGQGPQFIFQYYEEEERQRGNFPDRFSGHQFPNYSSELNVNALLLGDSALYLCASSLARGSYNSPLHFGNGTRLTVT.

J is TRBJ2-5 and V is TRBV11-1; D perhaps matches TRBD2 (5 bases). Per the germline V gene, CDR1 is SGHAT and CDR2 is FQDESV (reference sequence). Deletions cut 1 base from V and 5 bases from J, with 17 bases between. This CDR3 spans 16 amino acids. CDR3: CASSLEVATIGETQYF. The CDR3 region has the DNA TGTGCCAGCAGCTTAGAAGTAGCGACTATTGGGGAGACCCAGTACTTC.